This T cell receptor (beta chain) was recovered during a study of T cell responses to AZD1222 COVID-19 vaccine. Study conclusions and caveats: Receipt of two AZD1222 doses was followed by a rise in Spike-specific TCR breadth and depth. The donors showed a predominance of white British ancestry and of females, with possible underestimation of clonal diversity.

The table came from immunoSEQ multiplex PCR; TCRdb's copy has only in-frame clones and leaves some out. Of over 70,000 clones detected, over 85% appear once; the ten largest clones hold approximately 5.3%. Germline V gene data show CDR1 as MNHEY and CDR2 as SVGAGI. The length of the CDR3 is 11 residues. V lost 6 bases and J lost 6, with 5 bases in between. On this clone: Its antigen remains unidentified.

The clonotype originates from an adult who received the AZD1222 COVID-19 vaccine. The chain couples TRBV6-5 to TRBJ2-2; D not resolved. Here the sequenced sample was peripheral blood, taken 28 days after the second AZD1222 dose. CDR3 in DNA: TGTGCCAGCAGGAGTTCCGGGGAGCTGTTTTTT. It codes for CASRSSGELFF.